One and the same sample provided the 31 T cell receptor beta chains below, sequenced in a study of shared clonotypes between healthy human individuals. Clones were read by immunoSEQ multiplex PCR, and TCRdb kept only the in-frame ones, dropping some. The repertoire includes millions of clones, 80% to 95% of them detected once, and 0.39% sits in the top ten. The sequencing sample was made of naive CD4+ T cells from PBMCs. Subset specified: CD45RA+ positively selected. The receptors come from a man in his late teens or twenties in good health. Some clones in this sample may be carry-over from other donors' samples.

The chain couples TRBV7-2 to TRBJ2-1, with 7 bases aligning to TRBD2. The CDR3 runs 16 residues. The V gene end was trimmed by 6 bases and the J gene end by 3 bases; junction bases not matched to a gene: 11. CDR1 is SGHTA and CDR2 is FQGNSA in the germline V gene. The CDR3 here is CASSPGVGGSYNEQFF. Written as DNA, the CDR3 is TGTGCCAGCAGTCCTGGCGTCGGCGGGAGCTACAATGAGCAGTTCTTC.

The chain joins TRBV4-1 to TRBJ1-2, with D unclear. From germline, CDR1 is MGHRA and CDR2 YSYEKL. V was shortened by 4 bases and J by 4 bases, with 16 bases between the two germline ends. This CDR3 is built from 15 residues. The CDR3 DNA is TGCGCCAGCAGCCCCAGCTCCCCGGGGATCTATGGCTACACCTTC. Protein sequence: CASSPSSPGIYGYTF.

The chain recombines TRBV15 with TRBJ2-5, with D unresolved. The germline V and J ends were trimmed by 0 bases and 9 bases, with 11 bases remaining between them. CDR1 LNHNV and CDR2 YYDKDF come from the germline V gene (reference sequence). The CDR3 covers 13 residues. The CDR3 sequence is CATSRENFGAQYF. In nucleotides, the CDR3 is TGTGCCACCAGCAGAGAAAACTTTGGGGCCCAGTACTTC.

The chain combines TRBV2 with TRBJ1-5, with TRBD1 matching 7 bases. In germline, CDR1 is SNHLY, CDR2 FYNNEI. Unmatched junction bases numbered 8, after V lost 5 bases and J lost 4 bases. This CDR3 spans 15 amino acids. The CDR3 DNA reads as TGTGCCAGCAGTCCGGACAGGAGGGGGAATCAGCCCCAGCATTTT. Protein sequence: CASSPDRRGNQPQHF.

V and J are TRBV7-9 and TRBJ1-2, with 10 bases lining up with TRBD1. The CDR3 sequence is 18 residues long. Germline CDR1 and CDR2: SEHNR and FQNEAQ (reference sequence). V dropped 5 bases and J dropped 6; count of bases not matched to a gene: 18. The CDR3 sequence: CASSPKRRTGGALDGYTF. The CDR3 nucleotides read TGTGCCAGCAGCCCCAAGAGACGGACAGGGGGGGCTCTAGATGGCTACACCTTC.

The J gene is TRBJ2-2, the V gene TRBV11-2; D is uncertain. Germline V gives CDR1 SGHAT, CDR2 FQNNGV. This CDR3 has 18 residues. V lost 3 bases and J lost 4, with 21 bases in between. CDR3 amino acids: CASSLRSTPTTSTGELFF. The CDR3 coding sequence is TGTGCCAGCAGCTTGCGCTCGACCCCAACAACTTCCACCGGGGAGCTGTTTTTT. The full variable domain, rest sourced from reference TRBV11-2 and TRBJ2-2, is EAGVAQSPRYKIIEKRQSVAFWCNPISGHATLYWYQQILGQGPKLLIQFQNNGVVDDSQLPKDRFSAERLKGVDSTLKIQPAKLEDSAVYLCASSLRSTPTTSTGELFFGEGSRLTVL.

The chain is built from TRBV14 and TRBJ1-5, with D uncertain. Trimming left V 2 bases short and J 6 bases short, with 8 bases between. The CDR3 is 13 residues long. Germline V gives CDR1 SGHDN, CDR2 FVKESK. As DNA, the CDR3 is TGTGCCAGCAGCCAATTCGAGGGTCAGCCCCAGCATTTT. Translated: CASSQFEGQPQHF.

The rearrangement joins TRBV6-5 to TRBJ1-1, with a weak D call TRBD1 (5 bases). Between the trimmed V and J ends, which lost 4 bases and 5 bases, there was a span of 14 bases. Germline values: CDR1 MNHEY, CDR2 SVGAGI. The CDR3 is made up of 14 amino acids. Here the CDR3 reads CASSWSRGTTEAFF. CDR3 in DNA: TGTGCCAGCAGTTGGTCGAGGGGTACGACTGAAGCTTTCTTT.

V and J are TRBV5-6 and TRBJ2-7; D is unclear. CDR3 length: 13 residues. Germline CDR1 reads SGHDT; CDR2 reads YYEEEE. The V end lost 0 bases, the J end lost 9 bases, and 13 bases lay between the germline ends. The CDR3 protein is CASSLGSVGGQYF. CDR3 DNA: TGTGCCAGCAGCTTGGGGTCTGTGGGCGGGCAGTACTTC.

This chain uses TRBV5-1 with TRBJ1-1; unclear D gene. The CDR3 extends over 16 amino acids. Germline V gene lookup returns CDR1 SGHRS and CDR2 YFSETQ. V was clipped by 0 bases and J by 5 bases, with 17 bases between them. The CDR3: CASSLADSAGETEAFF. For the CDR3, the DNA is TGCGCCAGCAGCTTGGCAGACTCGGCTGGAGAGACTGAAGCTTTCTTT.

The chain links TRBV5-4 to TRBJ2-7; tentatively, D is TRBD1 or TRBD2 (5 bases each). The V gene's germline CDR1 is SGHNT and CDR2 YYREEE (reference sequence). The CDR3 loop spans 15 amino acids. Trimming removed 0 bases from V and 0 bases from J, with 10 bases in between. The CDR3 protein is CASSLGPGPSYEQYF. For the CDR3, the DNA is TGTGCCAGCAGCTTGGGCCCGGGGCCCTCCTACGAGCAGTACTTC. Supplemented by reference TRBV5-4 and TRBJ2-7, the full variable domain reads ETGVTQSPTHLIKTRGQQVTLRCSSQSGHNTVSWYQQALGQGPQFIFQYYREEENGRGNFPPRFSGLQFPNYSSELNVNALELDDSALYLCASSLGPGPSYEQYFGPGTRLTVT.

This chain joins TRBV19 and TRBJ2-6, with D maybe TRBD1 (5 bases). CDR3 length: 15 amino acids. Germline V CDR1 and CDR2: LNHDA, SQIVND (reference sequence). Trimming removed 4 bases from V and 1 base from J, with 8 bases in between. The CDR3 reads CASSNPGSGANVLTF. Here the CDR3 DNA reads TGTGCCAGTAGTAATCCAGGGTCTGGGGCCAACGTCCTGACTTTC.

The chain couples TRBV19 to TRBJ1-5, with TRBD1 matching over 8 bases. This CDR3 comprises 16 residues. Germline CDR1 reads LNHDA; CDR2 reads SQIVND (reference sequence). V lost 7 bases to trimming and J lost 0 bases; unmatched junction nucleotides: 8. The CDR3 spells CASTVDRVYSNQPQHF. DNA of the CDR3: TGTGCCAGTACCGTGGACAGGGTCTATAGCAATCAGCCCCAGCATTTT.

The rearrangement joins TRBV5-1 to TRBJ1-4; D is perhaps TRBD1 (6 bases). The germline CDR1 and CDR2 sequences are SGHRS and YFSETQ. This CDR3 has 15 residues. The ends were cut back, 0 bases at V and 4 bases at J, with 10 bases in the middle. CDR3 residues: CASSLERGYNEKLFF. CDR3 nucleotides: TGCGCCAGCAGCTTGGAGAGGGGGTATAATGAAAAACTGTTTTTT.

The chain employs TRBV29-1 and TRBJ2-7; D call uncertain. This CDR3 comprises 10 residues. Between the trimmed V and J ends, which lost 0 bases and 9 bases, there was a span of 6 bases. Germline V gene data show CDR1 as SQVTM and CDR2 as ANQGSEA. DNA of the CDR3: TGCAGCGTTGAAGAACAGCGGCAGTACTTC. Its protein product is CSVEEQRQYF.

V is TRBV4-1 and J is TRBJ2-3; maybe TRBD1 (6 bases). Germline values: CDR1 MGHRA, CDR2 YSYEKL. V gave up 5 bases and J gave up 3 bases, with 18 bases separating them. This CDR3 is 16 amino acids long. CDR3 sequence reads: CASSGFRGPRTDTQYF. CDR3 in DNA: TGCGCCAGCAGCGGATTCAGGGGACCACGAACAGATACGCAGTATTTT.

In DNA, the CDR3 is TGCGCCAGCAGCCAAGATCGAGGATTCCGGCTAGCGGGACAAGAGACCCAGTACTTC. This codes for CASSQDRGFRLAGQETQYF. The chain carries TRBV4-1 and TRBJ2-5, with 9 bases fitting TRBD2. With 0 bases clipped from V and 2 bases from J, the junction kept 13 bases outside the gene matches. This CDR3 contains 19 residues. Germline V CDR1 and CDR2: MGHRA, YSYEKL.

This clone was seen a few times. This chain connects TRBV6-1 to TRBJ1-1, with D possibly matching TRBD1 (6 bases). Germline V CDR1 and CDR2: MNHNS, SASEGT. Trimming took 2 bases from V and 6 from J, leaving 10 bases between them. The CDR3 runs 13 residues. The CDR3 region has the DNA TGTGCCAGCAGTGAAAGGAGGACAGCTGAAGCTTTCTTT. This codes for CASSERRTAEAFF.

The CDR3 region is CASSLIRGDTEAFF. The CDR3 DNA follows: TGCGCCAGCAGCTTGATACGAGGAGACACTGAAGCTTTCTTT. The J gene is TRBJ1-1, the V gene TRBV5-1; D remains ambiguous. Trimming took off 1 base at V and 3 bases at J, with 10 bases between the two ends. The CDR3 is 14 amino acids. Germline loops: CDR1 SGHRS, CDR2 YFSETQ.

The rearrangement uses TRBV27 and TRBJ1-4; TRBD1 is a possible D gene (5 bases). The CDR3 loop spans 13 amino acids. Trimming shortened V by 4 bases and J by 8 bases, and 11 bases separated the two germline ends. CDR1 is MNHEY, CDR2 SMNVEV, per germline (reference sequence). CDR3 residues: CASSSRRGEKLFF. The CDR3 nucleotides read TGTGCCAGCAGTTCCCGGAGGGGCGAAAAACTGTTTTTT.

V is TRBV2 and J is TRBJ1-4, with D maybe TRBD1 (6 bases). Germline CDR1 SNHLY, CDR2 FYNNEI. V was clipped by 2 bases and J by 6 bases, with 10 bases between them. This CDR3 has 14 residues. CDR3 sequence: CASSETGFDEKLFF. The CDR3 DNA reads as TGTGCCAGCAGTGAAACAGGGTTTGATGAAAAACTGTTTTTT.

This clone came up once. CDR3 protein: CASSLLIAANTGELFF. The CDR3 DNA reads as TGTGCCAGCAGCTTGCTGATAGCGGCAAACACCGGGGAGCTGTTTTTT. V gene TRBV5-5 combines with J gene TRBJ2-2; D may be TRBD2 (6 bases). V dropped 1 base and J dropped 2 bases, with 12 bases sitting between them. CDR1 is SGHKS, CDR2 YYEKEE, per germline (reference sequence). This CDR3 is built from 16 residues.

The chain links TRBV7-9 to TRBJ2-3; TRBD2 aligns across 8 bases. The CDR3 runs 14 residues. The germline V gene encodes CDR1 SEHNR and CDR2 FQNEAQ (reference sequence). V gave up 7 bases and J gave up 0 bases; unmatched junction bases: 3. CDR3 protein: CASTRTSSTDTQYF. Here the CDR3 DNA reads TGTGCCAGCACCAGGACTAGCAGCACAGATACGCAGTATTTT.

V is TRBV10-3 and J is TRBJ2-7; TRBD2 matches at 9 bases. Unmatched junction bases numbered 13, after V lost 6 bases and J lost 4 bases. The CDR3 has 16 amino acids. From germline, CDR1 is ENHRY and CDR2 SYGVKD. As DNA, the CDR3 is TGTGCCATCAGCGAGGGAGAAGCTAGCGGGATATACGAGCAGTACTTC. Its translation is CAISEGEASGIYEQYF.

CDR3 in DNA: TGTGCCTGTCGGACTAGCGGCTACACCGGGGAGCTGTTTTTT. It encodes CACRTSGYTGELFF. The J gene is TRBJ2-2, the V gene TRBV25-1; TRBD2 aligns across 10 bases. Germline V gene sequence: CDR1 MGHDK, CDR2 SYGVNS. The length of the CDR3 is 14 residues. With V trimmed by 11 bases and J by 3 bases, 6 bases remained unmatched.

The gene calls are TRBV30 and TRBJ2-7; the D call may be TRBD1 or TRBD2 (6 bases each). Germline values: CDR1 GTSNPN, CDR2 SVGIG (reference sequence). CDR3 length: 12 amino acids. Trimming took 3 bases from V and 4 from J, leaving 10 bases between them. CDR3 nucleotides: TGTGCCTGGAGGGTAGGGGGGTACGAGCAGTACTTC. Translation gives CAWRVGGYEQYF.

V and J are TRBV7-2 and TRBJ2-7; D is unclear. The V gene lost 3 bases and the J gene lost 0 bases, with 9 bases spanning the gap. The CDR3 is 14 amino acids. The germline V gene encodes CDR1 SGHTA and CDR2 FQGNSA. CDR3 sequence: CASSFRRSSYEQYF. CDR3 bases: TGTGCCAGCAGCTTTCGACGAAGCTCCTACGAGCAGTACTTC. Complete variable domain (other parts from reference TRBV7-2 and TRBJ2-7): GAGVSQSPSNKVTEKGKDVELRCDPISGHTALYWYRQSLGQGLEFLIYFQGNSAPDKSGLPSDRFSAERTGGSVSTLTIQRTQQEDSAVYLCASSFRRSSYEQYFGPGTRLTVT.

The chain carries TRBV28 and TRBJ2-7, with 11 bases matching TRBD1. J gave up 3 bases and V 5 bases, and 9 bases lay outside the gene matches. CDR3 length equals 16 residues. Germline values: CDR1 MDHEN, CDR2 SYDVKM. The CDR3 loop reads CASSPRDRGNFYEQYF. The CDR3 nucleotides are TGTGCCAGCAGTCCCCGGGACAGGGGGAACTTCTACGAGCAGTACTTC.

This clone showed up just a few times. The CDR3 DNA reads TGTGCCTGGAGTGCACAACGCCGGGGGAACACTGAAGCTTTCTTT. Amino acid sequence: CAWSAQRRGNTEAFF. The J gene is TRBJ1-1, the V gene TRBV30; the D is unclear. The V gene's germline CDR1 is GTSNPN and CDR2 SVGIG (reference sequence). The CDR3 extends over 15 amino acids. Between the trimmed V and J ends, which lost 1 base and 1 base, there was a span of 13 bases. Supplemented by reference TRBV30 and TRBJ1-1, the full variable domain reads SQTIHQWPATLVQPVGSPLSLECTVEGTSNPNLYWYRQAAGRGLQLLFYSVGIGQISSEVPQNLSASRPQDRQFILSSKKLLLSDSGFYLCAWSAQRRGNTEAFFGQGTRLTVV.

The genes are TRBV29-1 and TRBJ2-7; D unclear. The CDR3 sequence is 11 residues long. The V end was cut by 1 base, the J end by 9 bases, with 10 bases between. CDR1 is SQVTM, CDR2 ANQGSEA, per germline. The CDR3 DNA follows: TGCAGCGTTGAAGCGGACGGCCGGCAGTACTTC. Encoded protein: CSVEADGRQYF.

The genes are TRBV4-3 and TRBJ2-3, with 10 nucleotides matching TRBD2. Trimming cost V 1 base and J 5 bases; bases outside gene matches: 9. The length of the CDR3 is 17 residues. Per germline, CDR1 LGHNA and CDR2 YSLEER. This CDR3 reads CASSQGPLGLAVDTQYF. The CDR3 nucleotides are TGCGCCAGCAGCCAAGGACCCCTCGGACTAGCGGTAGATACGCAGTATTTT.